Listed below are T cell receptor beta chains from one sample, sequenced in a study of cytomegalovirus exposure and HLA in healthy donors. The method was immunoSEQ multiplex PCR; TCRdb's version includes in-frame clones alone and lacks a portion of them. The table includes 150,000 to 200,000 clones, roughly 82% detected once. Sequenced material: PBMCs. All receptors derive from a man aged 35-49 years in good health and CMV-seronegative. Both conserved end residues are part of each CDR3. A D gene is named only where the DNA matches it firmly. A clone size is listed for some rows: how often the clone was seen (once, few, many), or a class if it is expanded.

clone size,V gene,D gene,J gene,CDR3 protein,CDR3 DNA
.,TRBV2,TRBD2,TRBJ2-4,CASSGSGGKTKNIQYF,TGTGCCAGCAGTGGTAGCGGGGGGAAGACCAAAAACATTCAGTACTTC
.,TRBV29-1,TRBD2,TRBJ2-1,CSVEGVGGRANNEQFF,TGCAGCGTTGAAGGCGTCGGCGGGAGGGCCAACAATGAGCAGTTCTTC
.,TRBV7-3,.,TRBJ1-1,CASSLTPGGRAFF,TGTGCCAGCAGCTTAACCCCCGGGGGGCGTGCTTTCTTT
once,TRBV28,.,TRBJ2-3,CASSYLGTDTQYF,TGTGCCAGCAGTTATCTCGGCACAGATACGCAGTATTTT
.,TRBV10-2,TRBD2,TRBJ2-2,CASSEVSGGANTGELFF,TGCGCCAGCAGTGAGGTCAGCGGGGGGGCCAACACCGGGGAGCTGTTTTTT
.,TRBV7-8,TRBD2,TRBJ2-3,CASSPLSSGSTDTQYF,TGTGCCAGCAGCCCCCTCAGTAGCGGGAGCACAGATACGCAGTATTTT
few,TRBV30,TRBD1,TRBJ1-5,CACSGQYNQPQHF,TGTGCCTGCTCGGGACAGTACAATCAGCCCCAGCATTTT
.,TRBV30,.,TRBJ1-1,CAWSLTANTEAFF,TGTGCCTGGAGTCTGACAGCGAACACTGAAGCTTTCTTT
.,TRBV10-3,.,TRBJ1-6,CAISEENVRPLHF,TGTGCCATCAGTGAGGAGAACGTTCGCCCCCTCCACTTT
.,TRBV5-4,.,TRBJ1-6,CASRTTGGNSPLHF,TGTGCCAGCAGGACAACAGGCGGAAATTCACCCCTCCACTTT
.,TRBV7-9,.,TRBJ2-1,CASSPTSSYNEQFF,TGTGCCAGCAGCCCAACTAGCTCCTACAATGAGCAGTTCTTC
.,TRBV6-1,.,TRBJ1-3,CASSGQIISGNTIYF,TGTGCCAGCAGTGGACAGATTATCTCTGGAAACACCATATATTTT
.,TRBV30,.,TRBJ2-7,CAWSEDLNYEQYF,TGTGCCTGGAGTGAAGACCTTAACTACGAGCAGTACTTC
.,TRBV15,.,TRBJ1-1,CATRLSVMNTEAFF,TGTGCCACCAGGCTTAGCGTAATGAACACTGAAGCTTTCTTT
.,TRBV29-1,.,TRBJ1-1,CSVERSGQANTEAFF,TGCAGCGTTGAGCGGTCAGGGCAGGCGAACACTGAAGCTTTCTTT
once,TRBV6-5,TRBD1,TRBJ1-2,CASRTGQGIYYGYTF,TGTGCCAGCAGAACAGGACAGGGAATTTACTATGGCTACACCTTC
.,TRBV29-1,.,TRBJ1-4,CSAEGQGWELFF,TGCAGCGCCGAAGGCCAGGGGTGGGAACTGTTTTTT